This T cell receptor beta chain was found in a study of metastatic and nonmetastatic thyroid tumors. Study overall: It was across blood and tumor or nodule tissue from malignant and benign thyroid patients that repertoires were compared. Study conclusions and caveats: In blood and tumor, TCR beta diversity was reportedly significantly higher in malignant thyroid tumors than in benign nodules.

As processed by the authors: For papillary thyroid cancer, a distant-metastasis classifier was constructed from CDR3 differences observed across clinicopathological groups. TCRdb re-called the PCR reads through MiXCR. TCRdb, not the original authors, processed these V and J calls. Of 50,000 or so clones detected, approximately 20% appear once; the ten largest clones hold 3.8%. This clone was observed many times. The antigen is unknown. The germline V gene encodes CDR1 SGHAT and CDR2 FQNNGV. The CDR3 extends over 13 amino acids. V dropped 6 bases and J dropped 2 bases, with 8 bases sitting between them. Patients had received no treatment of any kind before thyroid surgery.

The chain links TRBV11-2 to TRBJ2-1, with D uncertain. Sequenced material: blood. The TCR sequence derives from a male donor with papillary thyroid cancer or a benign thyroid nodule (not recorded which). Some clones in this sample may be carry-over from other donors' samples. This CDR3 is CASSNGPYNEQFF. DNA of the CDR3: TGTGCCAGCAGTAACGGTCCCTACAATGAGCAGTTCTTC.